This TCR beta chain appears in the sequencing data of a study of identical twins. This clonotype was seen only a few times. As yet, its antigen is unknown. The study's findings and limits: Twins shared out-of-frame alpha sequences with excess low generation probability. Twin sharing of out-of-frame TCR alpha was underestimated by models in monozygotic pairs. The presence of invariant MAIT and iNKT cells could partly confound analyses of zero-insertion sequences.

The CDR3 has 13 residues. CDR1 and CDR2 from the germline V gene are DFQATT and SNEGSKA (reference sequence). The V and J ends lost 3 bases and 4 bases, in that order; junction bases with no gene match: 4. All donors were healthy, and all were Caucasian. In TCRdb, the 5' RACE reads were re-called with MiXCR into one record per CDR3 protein. The repertoire has 1,800,000 or so distinct CDR3 sequences, around 29% of them found once; the top ten carry more than 0.25%. J is TRBJ2-7 and V is TRBV20-1; 9 bases line up with TRBD2. This receptor was taken from a newborn girl in good health. What was sequenced was cord blood. For the CDR3, the DNA is TGCAGTGCTAGTTGGACTAGCGCATACGAGCAGTACTTC. Amino acid sequence: CSASWTSAYEQYF.